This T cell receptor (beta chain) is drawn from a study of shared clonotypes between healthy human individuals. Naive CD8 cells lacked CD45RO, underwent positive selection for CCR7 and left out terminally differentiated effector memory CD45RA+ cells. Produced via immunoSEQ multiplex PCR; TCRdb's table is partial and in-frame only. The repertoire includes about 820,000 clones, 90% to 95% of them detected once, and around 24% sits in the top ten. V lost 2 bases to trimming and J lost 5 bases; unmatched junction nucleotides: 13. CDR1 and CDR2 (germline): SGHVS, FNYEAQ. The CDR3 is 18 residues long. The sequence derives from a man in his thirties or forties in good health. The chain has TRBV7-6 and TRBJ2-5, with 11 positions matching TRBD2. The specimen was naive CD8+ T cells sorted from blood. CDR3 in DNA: TGTGCCAGCAGCTTAACGACTAGCGGGGTACTTGGCAGGGAGACCCAGTACTTC. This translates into CASSLTTSGVLGRETQYF.